This TCR beta chain came from a study of response to subunit inactivated influenza vaccine. TCRdb re-analysed the RT-PCR reads in MiXCR, keeping a single row per CDR3 protein. The data hold roughly 700,000 distinct CDR3 sequences, with 15% to 18% observed a single time. Study-level results: T cells newly recruited by each seasonal influenza vaccination are few, the authors suggested.

As for this clonotype: Its matching antigen is unknown.

This clonotype was sampled from a man aged 50-59 years who received an inactivated influenza vaccine. Sample: PBMCs from blood, taken 12 days after vaccination.

The CDR3 sequence: CASSPSTVTYEQYF. The DNA for the CDR3 is TGTGCCAGCAGCCCTTCGACAGTAACCTACGAGCAGTACTTC. The rearrangement joins TRBV14 to TRBJ2-7; possibly TRBD1 for D (5 bases). V shed 4 bases and J shed 2 bases, with 12 bases lying between them. Germline lookup yields CDR1 SGHDN and CDR2 FVKESK. The CDR3 contains 14 residues.